The clone carrying this TCR beta chain was observed a single time. The data are from a study of blood T cell repertoires in COVID-19. Germline-derived CDR1 and CDR2 are SGHAT and FQNNGV. V was clipped by 3 bases and J by 4 bases, with 7 bases between them. The CDR3 consists of 13 residues. Method: immunoSEQ multiplex PCR; TCRdb's copy keeps in-frame clones and lacks some. The sample holds roughly 150,000 clones, less than 85% seen once. Cohorts were assigned according to the clinical history that participants reported. Exposed study participants had met a COVID-19 case within 2 weeks before entry. The source material was PBMCs or T cells enriched from blood (not recorded which). V usage is TRBV11-2 and J usage is TRBJ1-5; no clear D. The TCR was taken from a woman between 18 and 29 years old who had been exposed to COVID-19. The CDR3 DNA is TGTGCCAGCAGCTTGGACTTGAATCAGCCCCAGCATTTT. Protein: CASSLDLNQPQHF.